This T cell receptor beta chain emerged from a study of T cells in Graves' hyperthyroidism and ophthalmopathy. As for the study in general: Once the initial diagnosis was made, peripheral blood was obtained before any treatment. Overall study results and limits: From stable hyperthyroidism, ophthalmopathy was separated by a 13 V-J model. Model predictions of ophthalmopathy came a median approximately 6.2 months before onset.

RNA transcripts were the template for amplifying TCR beta CDR3 regions. In the first-round RT-PCR of the TCR CDR3, the HTBI primer set was used. TCRdb reanalysed the multiplex PCR reads using MiXCR and keeps one entry per CDR3 protein. The table lists about 640,000 distinct CDR3 sequences, about a fifth of them singletons. As for this clonotype: Its antigen is not identified.

This CDR3 is built from 16 residues. Germline V CDR1 and CDR2: MNHEY, SMNVEV (reference sequence). V was pared by 2 bases and J by 4 bases, with 14 bases between. Exclusions: uncontrolled infection, other autoimmune disease, pregnancy, lactation. The rearrangement joins TRBV27 to TRBJ2-2; TRBD2 is a possible D gene (5 bases). The TCR originated in a man younger than 40 with Graves' ophthalmopathy. Sample: blood. This CDR3 is CASSLEGRAFTGELFF. The CDR3 DNA sequence: TGTGCCAGCAGTTTAGAGGGTCGCGCCTTCACCGGGGAGCTGTTTTTT.